One sample yielded the 22 T cell receptor beta chains listed below, sequenced in a study of T cells in Graves' hyperthyroidism and ophthalmopathy. RNA transcripts yielded amplified TCR beta CDR3 regions. The study used the HTBI primer set for a first-round RT-PCR of the TCR CDR3. Each CDR3 protein is one row after TCRdb ran MiXCR on the multiplex PCR reads. Of around 690,000 distinct CDR3 sequences listed, around 21% are singletons. Sequencing used blood. The receptors here all came from a man younger than 40 with Graves' ophthalmopathy.

This clonotype has a count of ten or more. This chain uses TRBV6-2 or TRBV6-3 with TRBJ2-1; possible D gene TRBD1, 6 bases. Between the trimmed V and J ends, which lost 0 bases and 7 bases, there was a span of 13 bases. The CDR3 extends over 15 amino acids. CDR1 MNHEY and CDR2 SVGEGT come from the germline V gene. CDR3 nucleotides: TGTGCCAGCAGTTACTCACAGGGTTTGTTGAATGAGCAGTTCTTC. Its translation is CASSYSQGLLNEQFF.

The chain recombines TRBV3-1 with TRBJ2-1; D unresolved. The CDR3 has 13 residues. V shed 4 bases and J shed 10 bases, with 14 bases lying between them. CDR1 is LGHDT and CDR2 is YNNKEL in the germline V gene (reference sequence). CDR3 region: CASSPDLTGEQFF. Here the CDR3 DNA reads TGTGCCAGCAGCCCAGACTTAACCGGAGAGCAGTTCTTC.

The table lists this clonotype with many counts. V is TRBV12-5 and J is TRBJ2-3, with 13 bases matching TRBD2. Germline CDR1 reads LGHNT; CDR2 reads FRNRAP. J gave up 2 bases and V 0 bases, and 8 bases lay outside the gene matches. The CDR3 extends over 19 amino acids. The CDR3 nucleotides read TGTGCTAGTGGTTTGGTACTGGGACTAGCGGGACGAGACACAGATACGCAGTATTTT. This codes for CASGLVLGLAGRDTDTQYF.

This clonotype was seen more than once but under ten times. The chain links TRBV7-9 to TRBJ2-7; weak D call: TRBD1 (5 bases). Trimming took 1 base from V and 6 from J, leaving 13 bases between them. The germline CDR1 and CDR2 sequences are SEHNR and FQNEAQ (reference sequence). This CDR3 has 14 amino acids. CDR3 residues: CASSLVAGKGEQYF. The CDR3 nucleotides are TGTGCCAGCAGCTTAGTGGCAGGGAAGGGCGAGCAGTACTTC.

The V gene is TRBV7-9, the J gene TRBJ1-5, with TRBD1 identical over 8 bases. The CDR3 sequence is 16 residues long. Germline-derived CDR1 and CDR2 are SEHNR and FQNEAQ (reference sequence). Trimming at V came to 5 bases and at J to 6 bases, leaving 12 bases not matched to a gene. In DNA, the CDR3 is TGTGCCAGCAGCGATACTGGACAGGGAGGTATTCAGCCCCAGCATTTT. The encoded protein is CASSDTGQGGIQPQHF.

In its sample, this clonotype was seen a few times. The genes are TRBV25-1 and TRBJ1-1, with 7 nucleotides matching TRBD1. The germline V gene has CDR1 MGHDK and CDR2 SYGVNS. The trim removed 7 bases at V and 1 base at J, leaving 6 bases unmatched. The CDR3 runs to 14 residues. CDR3 bases: TGTGCCAGCACCTTACAGGGGACGAACACTGAAGCTTTCTTT. This codes for CASTLQGTNTEAFF.

This chain joins TRBV29-1 and TRBJ2-1; TRBD1 is a possible D gene (5 bases). The CDR3 sequence is 14 residues long. Germline V gene data show CDR1 as SQVTM and CDR2 as ANQGSEA. V was clipped by 4 bases and J by 7 bases, with 17 bases between them. The CDR3 sequence: CSVAAYRSINEQFF. Written as DNA, the CDR3 is TGCAGCGTTGCCGCCTACAGGTCTATAAATGAGCAGTTCTTC.

The chain recombines TRBV6-4 with TRBJ2-7; D gene uncertain. CDR3 size: 15 residues. The V end lost 4 bases, the J end lost 3 bases, and 16 bases lay between the germline ends. The V gene's germline CDR1 is MRHNA and CDR2 SNTAGT. The CDR3 protein is CASSVNLDWVYEQYF. The CDR3 region has the DNA TGTGCCAGCAGTGTCAACCTAGACTGGGTCTACGAGCAGTACTTC.

The chain uses TRBV4-1 and TRBJ2-1, with 7 bases lining up with TRBD2. Losses at the gene ends were 4 bases for V and 1 base for J; bases not matched to a gene: 7. The CDR3 has 16 residues. Germline V gives CDR1 MGHRA, CDR2 YSYEKL. The CDR3 is CASSPRAGVSYNEQFF. The CDR3 coding sequence is TGCGCCAGCAGCCCACGGGCGGGAGTTTCCTACAATGAGCAGTTCTTC.

This clonotype was observed a handful of times. The chain couples TRBV7-9 to TRBJ2-1; no firm D call. The V end was cut by 10 bases, the J end by 6 bases, with 7 bases between. CDR1 and CDR2 from the germline V gene are SEHNR and FQNEAQ (reference sequence). CDR3 length equals 10 residues. The CDR3 is CAIQRNEQFF. The DNA for the CDR3 is TGTGCCATCCAGCGCAATGAGCAGTTCTTC. The full variable domain, with the rest looked up from reference TRBV7-9 and TRBJ2-1, is DTGVSQNPRHKITKRGQNVTFRCDPISEHNRLYWYRQTLGQGPEFLTYFQNEAQLEKSRLLSDRFSAERPKGSFSTLEIQRTEQGDSAMYLCAIQRNEQFFGPGTRLTVL.

In the case of this clonotype: A read error is possible here, since a much larger clone lies one base away. This rearrangement joins TRBV18 to TRBJ2-3, with D hard to call. Trimming pared 3 bases from V and 2 bases from J, leaving 9 bases between. The length of the CDR3 is 14 residues. The V gene's germline CDR1 is KGHSH and CDR2 LQKENI. The CDR3 DNA sequence: TGTGCCAGCTCACCCAATGTACTCACAGATACGCAGTATTTT. It specifies CASSPNVLTDTQYF.

This clonotype was seen only a few times. V and J are TRBV6-1 and TRBJ2-3, with TRBD1 matching 8 bases. V lost 6 bases to trimming and J lost 4 bases; unmatched junction nucleotides: 3. The CDR3 is 13 amino acids. Germline CDR1 reads MNHNS; CDR2 reads SASEGT. CDR3 DNA: TGTGCCAGCAGGCTACAGGGGGCAGATACGCAGTATTTT. The encoded protein is CASRLQGADTQYF.

This clonotype was observed at least ten times. The chain has TRBV11-2 and TRBJ1-1; TRBD1 agrees at 8 bases. The germline V gene encodes CDR1 SGHAT and CDR2 FQNNGV. This CDR3 has 15 amino acids. V trimming: 4 bases; J trimming: 1 base; junction bases outside the gene matches: 5. The CDR3 loop reads CASSWATGGNTEAFF. The CDR3 nucleotides read TGTGCCAGCAGCTGGGCCACAGGGGGGAACACTGAAGCTTTCTTT.

In its sample, this clonotype was seen a few times. The gene calls are TRBV29-1 and TRBJ2-7, with 9 bases fitting TRBD1. This CDR3 has 13 residues. Germline V gene lookup returns CDR1 SQVTM and CDR2 ANQGSEA. Germline trimming cut 6 bases from V and 4 bases from J; bases unmatched to any gene: 7. The CDR3 sequence is CSVGQGRGYEQYF. In nucleotides, the CDR3 is TGCAGCGTCGGACAGGGGAGAGGTTACGAGCAGTACTTC.

This clonotype was seen only a few times. V usage is TRBV6-2 or TRBV6-3 and J usage is TRBJ2-1; no reliable D call. Trimming removed 8 bases at V and 10 bases at J, with 18 bases between. The germline CDR1 and CDR2 sequences are MNHEY and SVGEGT. This CDR3 is 13 amino acids long. In DNA form, the CDR3 reads TGTGCCAGCTGTGTCCTGTCGAAAAAGGAGCAGTTCTTC. It yields the protein CASCVLSKKEQFF.

The table lists this clonotype with a count of one. This rearrangement joins TRBV7-2 to TRBJ2-3, with unresolved D. CDR1 SGHTA and CDR2 FQGNSA come from the germline V gene. Trimming shortened V by 5 bases and J by 2 bases, and 14 bases separated the two germline ends. CDR3 length: 15 amino acids. CDR3 coding DNA: TGTGCCAGCAGCGTCCTAGAACGACCCACAGATACGCAGTATTTT. Translated: CASSVLERPTDTQYF.

Concerning this clonotype itself: This may stem from a read error, because a much larger clone lies one nucleotide away. The chain couples TRBV18 to TRBJ2-1, with D perhaps being TRBD1 or TRBD2 (5 bases each). Per germline, CDR1 KGHSH and CDR2 LQKENI. The CDR3 loop spans 15 amino acids. V was trimmed by 4 bases and J by 7 bases, leaving 17 bases between them. The CDR3 protein is CASSLLGTPGNEQFF. The DNA for the CDR3 is TGTGCCAGCTCACTATTAGGGACGCCCGGGAATGAGCAGTTCTTC.

To note about this clonotype: A much larger clonotype is one base distant, so this may be a read error. It is likely a read error, because the conserved phenylalanine at the end of the CDR3 is missing. This chain links TRBV28 with TRBJ2-7; 9 nucleotides match TRBD2. V lost 8 bases, J lost 5 bases, and 13 bases stayed unmatched. The CDR3 runs to 15 residues. Per germline, CDR1 MDHEN and CDR2 SYDVKM. CDR3 coding DNA: TGTGCCAGCTCCCGGTGGCAAGCGGGAGGCGACGAGCAGTACCTC. This codes for CASSRWQAGGDEQYL.

In its sample, this clonotype was seen many times. V usage is TRBV7-9 and J usage is TRBJ2-5; 7 positions match TRBD2. J gave up 5 bases and V 0 bases, and 9 bases lay outside the gene matches. Germline V gene lookup returns CDR1 SEHNR and CDR2 FQNEAQ (reference sequence). The CDR3 runs to 16 residues. CDR3 DNA: TGTGCCAGCAGCTTAGCTGTGACCAGCGGGGACGAGACCCAGTACTTC. Its translation is CASSLAVTSGDETQYF. Combining the CDR3 with reference TRBV7-9 and TRBJ2-5 gives the whole variable domain DTGVSQNPRHKITKRGQNVTFRCDPISEHNRLYWYRQTLGQGPEFLTYFQNEAQLEKSRLLSDRFSAERPKGSFSTLEIQRTEQGDSAMYLCASSLAVTSGDETQYFGPGTRLLVL.

This clonotype was observed a few times. The chain is built from TRBV7-3 and TRBJ2-7; a weak D match, TRBD1 (6 bases). The germline CDR1 and CDR2 sequences are SGHTA and FQGTGA. V was shortened by 5 bases and J by 2 bases, with 19 bases between the two germline ends. This CDR3 contains 16 residues. The CDR3 sequence: CASSPKYGGLTYEQYF. CDR3 DNA sequence: TGTGCCAGCAGCCCTAAGTATGGGGGCCTAACCTACGAGCAGTACTTC.

This clonotype showed up just a few times. The chain carries TRBV3-1 and TRBJ1-4; D remains unclear. The germline V gene encodes CDR1 LGHDT and CDR2 YNNKEL (reference sequence). The CDR3 extends over 13 amino acids. With 4 bases removed from V and 8 bases from J, the gap between germline ends came to 11 bases. CDR3 loop: CASSLRTDEKLFF. CDR3 nucleotides: TGTGCCAGCAGCCTTCGGACGGACGAAAAACTGTTTTTT.

This clonotype was counted a few times. The J gene is TRBJ1-1, the V gene TRBV30, with 7 bases matching TRBD1. V shed 4 bases, J shed 1 base, and the junction held 6 bases outside the gene matches. Per germline, CDR1 GTSNPN and CDR2 SVGIG (reference sequence). The CDR3 is 14 amino acids. CDR3 in DNA: TGTGCCTGGAAGCCGACAGGGCGGAACACTGAAGCTTTCTTT. Protein: CAWKPTGRNTEAFF.